This T cell receptor (beta chain) appears in the sequencing data of a study of OX40 agonist ivuxolimab in advanced cancers. As for the study in general: Among those enrolled, mean age was approximately 60 years (range about 20 to 79) and roughly 84% were male. Prior therapy, whether anti-PD-1, anti-PD-L1 or anti-CTLA-4, was allowed, and about 39% had some. Study outcomes and limitations: Antigen targets of the expanded peripheral T cells went undetermined. Expanded clones were, on average, more numerous among CD8+ T cells than CD4+.

Here immunoSEQ multiplex PCR was the method, and the copy in TCRdb shows in-frame clones only, minus some. Of about 86,000 clones in the sample, roughly nine tenths are singletons; the top ten hold approximately 9.3%. V gave up 3 bases and J gave up 4 bases, with 17 bases separating them. This CDR3 contains 16 residues. Germline assignment: CDR1 WSHSY and CDR2 SAAADI. Only one count was recorded for this clone. As yet, its antigen is unknown. The specimen was CD4+ or CD8+ T cells sorted from blood, collected in a trial of the OX40 agonist ivuxolimab. The rearrangement links TRBV10-2 to TRBJ2-3; D gene unclear. The sequence was obtained from an adult with an advanced solid tumor such as melanoma, head and neck, liver or kidney cancer. CDR3 residues: CASSERLLVTSDTQYF. The CDR3 DNA reads TGCGCCAGCAGTGAACGTCTCTTAGTTACATCAGATACGCAGTATTTT.